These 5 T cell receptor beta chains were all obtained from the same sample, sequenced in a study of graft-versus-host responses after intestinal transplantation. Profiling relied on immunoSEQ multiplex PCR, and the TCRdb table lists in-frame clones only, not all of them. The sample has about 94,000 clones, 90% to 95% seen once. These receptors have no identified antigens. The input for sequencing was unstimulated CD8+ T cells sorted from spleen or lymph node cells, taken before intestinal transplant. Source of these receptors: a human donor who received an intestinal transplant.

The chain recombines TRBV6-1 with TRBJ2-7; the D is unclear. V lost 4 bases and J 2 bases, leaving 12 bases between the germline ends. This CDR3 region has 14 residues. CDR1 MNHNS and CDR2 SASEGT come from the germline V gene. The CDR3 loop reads CASSVRSLTYEQYF. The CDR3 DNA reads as TGTGCCAGCAGTGTCAGGTCGTTGACCTACGAGCAGTACTTC.

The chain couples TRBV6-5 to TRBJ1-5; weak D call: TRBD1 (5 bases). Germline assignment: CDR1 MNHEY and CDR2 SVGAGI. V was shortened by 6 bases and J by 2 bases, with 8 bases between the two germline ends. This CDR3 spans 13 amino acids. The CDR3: CASSFRGNQPQHF. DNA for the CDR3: TGTGCCAGCAGCTTCAGGGGCAATCAGCCCCAGCATTTT.

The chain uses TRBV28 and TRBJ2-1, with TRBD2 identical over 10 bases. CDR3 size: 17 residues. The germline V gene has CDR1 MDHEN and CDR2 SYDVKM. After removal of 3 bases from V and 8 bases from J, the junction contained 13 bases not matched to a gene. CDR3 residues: CASSLASGRGLGHEQFF. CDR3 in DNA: TGTGCCAGCAGTTTGGCTAGCGGGAGAGGTCTAGGCCATGAGCAGTTCTTC.

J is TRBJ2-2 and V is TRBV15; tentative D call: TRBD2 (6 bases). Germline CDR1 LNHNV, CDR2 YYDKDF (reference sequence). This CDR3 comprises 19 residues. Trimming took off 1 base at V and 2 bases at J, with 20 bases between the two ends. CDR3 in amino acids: CATSRVKLALVPNTGELFF. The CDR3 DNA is TGTGCCACCAGCAGAGTAAAACTAGCCCTCGTACCCAACACCGGGGAGCTGTTTTTT.

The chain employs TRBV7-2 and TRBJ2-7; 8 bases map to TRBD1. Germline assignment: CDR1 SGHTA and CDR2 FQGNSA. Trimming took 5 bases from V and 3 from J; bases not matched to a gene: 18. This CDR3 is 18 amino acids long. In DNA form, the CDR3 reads TGTGCCAGCAGCCGGACCGACAGGGGAGCTTTCGGGCTCTACGAGCAGTACTTC. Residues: CASSRTDRGAFGLYEQYF.